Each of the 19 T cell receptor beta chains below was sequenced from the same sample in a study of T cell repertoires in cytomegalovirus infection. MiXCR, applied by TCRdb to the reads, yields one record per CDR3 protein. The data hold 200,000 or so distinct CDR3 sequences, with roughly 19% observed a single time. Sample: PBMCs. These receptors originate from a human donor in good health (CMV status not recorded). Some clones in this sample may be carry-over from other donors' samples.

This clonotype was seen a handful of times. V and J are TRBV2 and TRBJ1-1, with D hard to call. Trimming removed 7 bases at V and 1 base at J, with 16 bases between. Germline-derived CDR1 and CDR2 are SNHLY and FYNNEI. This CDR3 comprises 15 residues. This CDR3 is CASKALGSGNTEAFF. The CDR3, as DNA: TGTGCCAGCAAAGCGCTAGGGTCCGGGAACACTGAAGCTTTCTTT.

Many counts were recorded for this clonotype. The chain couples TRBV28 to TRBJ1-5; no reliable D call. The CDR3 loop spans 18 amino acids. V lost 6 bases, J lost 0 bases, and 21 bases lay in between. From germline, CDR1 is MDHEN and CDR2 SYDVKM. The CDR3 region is CASSPIAGIFDSNQPQHF. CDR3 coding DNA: TGTGCCAGCAGCCCCATTGCCGGGATTTTCGATAGCAATCAGCCCCAGCATTTT.

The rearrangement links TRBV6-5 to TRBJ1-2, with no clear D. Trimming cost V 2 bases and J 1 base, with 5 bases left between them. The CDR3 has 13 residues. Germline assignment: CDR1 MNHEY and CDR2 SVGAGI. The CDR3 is CASSYRDNYGYTF. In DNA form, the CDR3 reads TGTGCCAGCAGTTACCGGGATAACTATGGCTACACCTTC.

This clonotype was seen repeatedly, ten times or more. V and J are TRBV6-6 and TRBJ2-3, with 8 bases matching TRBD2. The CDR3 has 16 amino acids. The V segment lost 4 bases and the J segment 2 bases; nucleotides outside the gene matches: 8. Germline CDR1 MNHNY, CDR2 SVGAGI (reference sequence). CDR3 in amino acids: CASSSPVAGYTDTQYF. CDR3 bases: TGTGCCAGCAGTTCCCCGGTAGCGGGATACACAGATACGCAGTATTTT.

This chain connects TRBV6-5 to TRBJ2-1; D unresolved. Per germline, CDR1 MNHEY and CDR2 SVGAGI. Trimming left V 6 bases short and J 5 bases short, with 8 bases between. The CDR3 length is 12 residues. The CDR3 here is CASRAVNNEQFF. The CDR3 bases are TGTGCCAGCAGGGCAGTTAACAATGAGCAGTTCTTC.

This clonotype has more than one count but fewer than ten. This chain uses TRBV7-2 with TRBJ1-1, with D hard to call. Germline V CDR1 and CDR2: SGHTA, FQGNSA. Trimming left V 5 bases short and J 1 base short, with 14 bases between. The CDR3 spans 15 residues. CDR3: CASSTSARGNTEAFF. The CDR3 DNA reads TGTGCCAGCAGCACAAGCGCGCGGGGGAACACTGAAGCTTTCTTT. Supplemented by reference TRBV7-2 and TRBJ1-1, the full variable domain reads GAGVSQSPSNKVTEKGKDVELRCDPISGHTALYWYRQSLGQGLEFLIYFQGNSAPDKSGLPSDRFSAERTGGSVSTLTIQRTQQEDSAVYLCASSTSARGNTEAFFGQGTRLTVV.

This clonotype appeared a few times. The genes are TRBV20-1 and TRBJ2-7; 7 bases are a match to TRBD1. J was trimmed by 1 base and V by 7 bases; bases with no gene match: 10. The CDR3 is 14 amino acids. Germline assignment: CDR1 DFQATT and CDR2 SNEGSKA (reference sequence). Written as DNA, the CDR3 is TGCAGTGTTCCTCCATCGGGACAGTCCTACGAGCAGTACTTC. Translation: CSVPPSGQSYEQYF.

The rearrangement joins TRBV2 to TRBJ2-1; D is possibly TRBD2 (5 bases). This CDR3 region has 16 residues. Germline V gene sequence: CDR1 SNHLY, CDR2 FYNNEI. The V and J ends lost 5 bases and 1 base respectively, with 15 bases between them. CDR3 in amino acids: CASSSRGRTSYNEQFF. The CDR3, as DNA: TGTGCCAGCAGTTCCCGAGGCAGGACTTCCTACAATGAGCAGTTCTTC.

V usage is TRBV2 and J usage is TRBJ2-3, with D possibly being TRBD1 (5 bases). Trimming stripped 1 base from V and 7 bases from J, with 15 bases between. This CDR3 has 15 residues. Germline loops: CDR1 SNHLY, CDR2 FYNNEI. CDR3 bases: TGTGCCAGCAGTGAAGTAGTGGGGCCCACTAATACGCAGTATTTT. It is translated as CASSEVVGPTNTQYF. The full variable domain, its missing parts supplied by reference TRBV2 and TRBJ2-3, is EPEVTQTPSHQVTQMGQEVILRCVPISNHLYFYWYRQILGQKVEFLVSFYNNEISEKSEIFDDQFSVERPDGSNFTLKIRSTKLEDSAMYFCASSEVVGPTNTQYFGPGTRLTVL.

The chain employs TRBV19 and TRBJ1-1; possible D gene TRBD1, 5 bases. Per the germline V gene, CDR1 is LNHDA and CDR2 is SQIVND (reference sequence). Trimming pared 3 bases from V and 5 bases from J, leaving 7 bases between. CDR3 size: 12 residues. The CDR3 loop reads CASSIWGTEAFF. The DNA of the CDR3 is TGTGCCAGTAGTATTTGGGGGACTGAAGCTTTCTTT.

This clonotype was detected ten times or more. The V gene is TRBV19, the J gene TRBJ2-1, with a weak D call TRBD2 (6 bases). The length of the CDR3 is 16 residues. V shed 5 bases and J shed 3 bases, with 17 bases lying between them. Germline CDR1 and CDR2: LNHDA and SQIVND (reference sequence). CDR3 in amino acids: CASSSKGRDRYNEQFF. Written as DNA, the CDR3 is TGTGCCAGTAGTTCTAAGGGGCGGGATCGCTACAATGAGCAGTTCTTC.

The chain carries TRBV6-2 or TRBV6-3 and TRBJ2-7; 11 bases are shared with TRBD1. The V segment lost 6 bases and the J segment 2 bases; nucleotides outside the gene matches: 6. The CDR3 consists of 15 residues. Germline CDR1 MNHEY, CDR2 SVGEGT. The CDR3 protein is CASSRGDRGAYEQYF. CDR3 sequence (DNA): TGTGCCAGCAGCCGCGGGGACAGGGGGGCCTACGAGCAGTACTTC.

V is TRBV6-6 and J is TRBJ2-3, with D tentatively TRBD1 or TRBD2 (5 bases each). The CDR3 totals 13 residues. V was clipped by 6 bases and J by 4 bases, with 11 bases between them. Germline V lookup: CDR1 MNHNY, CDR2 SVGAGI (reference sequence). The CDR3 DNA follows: TGTGCCAGCAGCAGGGAGTTTCCAGATACGCAGTATTTT. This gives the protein CASSREFPDTQYF.

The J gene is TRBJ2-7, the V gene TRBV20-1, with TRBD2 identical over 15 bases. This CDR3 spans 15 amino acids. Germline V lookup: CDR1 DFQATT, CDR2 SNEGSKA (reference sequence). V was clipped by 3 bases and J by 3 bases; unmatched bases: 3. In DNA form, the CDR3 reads TGCAGTGCTAGCCGGACTAGCGGGAGGGTCTACGAGCAGTACTTC. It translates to CSASRTSGRVYEQYF.

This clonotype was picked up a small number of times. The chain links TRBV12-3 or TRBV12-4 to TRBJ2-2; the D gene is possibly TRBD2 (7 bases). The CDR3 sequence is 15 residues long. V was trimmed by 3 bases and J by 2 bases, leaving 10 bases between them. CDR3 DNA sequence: TGTGCCAGCAGTTTCTGGGGGGGCAACACCGGGGAGCTGTTTTTT. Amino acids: CASSFWGGNTGELFF.

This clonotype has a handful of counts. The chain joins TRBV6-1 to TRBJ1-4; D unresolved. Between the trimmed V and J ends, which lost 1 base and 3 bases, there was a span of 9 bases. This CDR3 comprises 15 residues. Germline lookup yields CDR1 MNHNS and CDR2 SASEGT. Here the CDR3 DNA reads TGTGCCAGCAGTGAAGAGCCAAATCCTAATGAAAAACTGTTTTTT. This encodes CASSEEPNPNEKLFF.

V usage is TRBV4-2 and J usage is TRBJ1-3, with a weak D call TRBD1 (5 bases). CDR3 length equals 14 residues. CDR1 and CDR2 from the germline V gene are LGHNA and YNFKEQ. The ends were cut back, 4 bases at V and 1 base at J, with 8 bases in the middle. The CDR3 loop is CASSLGESGNTIYF. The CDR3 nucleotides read TGTGCCAGCAGCCTAGGGGAGTCTGGAAACACCATATATTTT.

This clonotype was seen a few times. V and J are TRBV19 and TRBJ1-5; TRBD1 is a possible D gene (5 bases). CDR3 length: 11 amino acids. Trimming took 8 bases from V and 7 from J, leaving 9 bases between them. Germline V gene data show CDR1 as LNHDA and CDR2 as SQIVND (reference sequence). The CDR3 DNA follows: TGTGCCAGTGGCAGGGAGCAGCCCCAGCATTTT. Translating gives CASGREQPQHF.

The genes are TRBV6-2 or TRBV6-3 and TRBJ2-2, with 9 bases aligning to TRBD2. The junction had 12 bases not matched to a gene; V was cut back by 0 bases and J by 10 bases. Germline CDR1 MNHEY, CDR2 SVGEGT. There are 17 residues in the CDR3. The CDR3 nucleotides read TGTGCCAGCAGTTACTCTAGCGGGGGCCTTATTCGTGTGGAGCTGTTTTTT. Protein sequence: CASSYSSGGLIRVELFF.